This entry lists 26 T cell receptor beta chains sequenced from one sample in a study of T cell clonality in common variable immunodeficiency. TCRdb keeps only in-frame clones here, not all; method: immunoSEQ multiplex PCR. Singletons are absent from the sample, which has some 50,000 clones. The material sequenced was peripheral blood mononuclear cells. The receptor source for this set is a person aged 18 to 70 in good health.

There are many counts of this clone. The CDR3 goes on 3 residues after the read ends, and that part is filled in from the germline J gene. V gene TRBV20-1 combines with J gene TRBJ2-3, with 11 bases lining up with TRBD2. The CDR3 loop spans 13 amino acids. Germline values: CDR1 DFQATT, CDR2 SNEGSKA (reference sequence). CDR3 sequence reads: CSVTSGRLYTQYF. The CDR3 bases that were read are TGCAGCGTTACTAGCGGGAGACTCTATACG.

This clone was seen ten or more times. With the read ending 3 residues before the CDR3 end, the germline J gene is used to fill in that end. J is TRBJ2-1 and V is TRBV19, with 14 bases that match TRBD2. J lost 3 bases, V lost 7 bases, and 14 bases had no gene match. Per the germline V gene, CDR1 is LNHDA and CDR2 is SQIVND (reference sequence). The CDR3 length is 19 residues. CDR3 bases read: TGTGCCAGTACTCCCTTCGGGACTAGCGGGAGTCTTCGCTACAATGAG. Translating gives CASTPFGTSGSLRYNE. The CDR3 in full is CASTPFGTSGSLRYNEQFF. Supplemented by reference TRBV19 and TRBJ2-1, the full variable domain reads DGGITQSPKYLFRKEGQNVTLSCEQNLNHDAMYWYRQDPGQGLRLIYYSQIVNDFQKGDIAEGYSVSREKKESFPLTVTSAQKNPTAFYLCASTPFGTSGSLRYNEQFFGPGTRLTVL.

This clone was observed many times. The DNA read from the CDR3 is TGTGCCAGTAGTATAAGGACAGGGAATTCGTATGGC. The encoded protein is CASSIRTGNSYG. The CDR3 in its entirety is CASSIRTGNSYGYTF. The V gene is TRBV19, the J gene TRBJ1-2, with 8 positions matching TRBD1. The read halts 3 residues ahead of the CDR3 end, with the missing end drawn from the germline J gene. The trim removed 2 bases at V and 5 bases at J, leaving 7 bases unmatched. The CDR3 runs 15 residues. Germline V gene data show CDR1 as LNHDA and CDR2 as SQIVND (reference sequence).

At least ten counts were recorded for this clone. The read finishes 3 residues shy of the CDR3 end, and the germline J gene is used to complete it. V and J are TRBV30 and TRBJ2-3; 9 bases align to TRBD2. The V gene's germline CDR1 is GTSNPN and CDR2 SVGIG (reference sequence). The trim removed 4 bases at V and 2 bases at J, leaving 1 base unmatched. The CDR3 runs 13 residues. The covered CDR3 bases are TGTGCCTGGACTAGCGGGAACACAGATACG. It specifies CAWTSGNTDT. The full CDR3 protein is CAWTSGNTDTQYF.

Ten or more counts support this clone. The read ends 3 residues before the CDR3 terminus; that terminus is restored from the germline J gene. The V call is TRBV28, the J call TRBJ2-4, with D perhaps TRBD2 (6 bases). Germline V gives CDR1 MDHEN, CDR2 SYDVKM. This CDR3 comprises 15 residues. Trimming took 3 bases from V and 0 from J, leaving 9 bases between them. The CDR3 region is CASSLGGLAKNIQYF. The sequenced CDR3 bases are TGTGCCAGCAGTTTGGGGGGTCTAGCCAAAAACATT.

Many counts were recorded for this clone. The read ends 3 residues shy of where the CDR3 ends; the end is completed using the germline J gene. V gene TRBV5-1 combines with J gene TRBJ1-1; TRBD1 matches 7 bases. Per germline, CDR1 SGHRS and CDR2 YFSETQ. The V segment lost 0 bases and the J segment 0 bases; nucleotides outside the gene matches: 11. CDR3 length: 18 amino acids. The sequenced part of the CDR3 DNA is TGCGCCAGCAGCTTGGGGACAGGACTCTCGGGGATGAACACTGAA. Encoded protein: CASSLGTGLSGMNTE. In full, the CDR3 is CASSLGTGLSGMNTEAFF.

This clone was seen many times. The CDR3 is cut off 3 residues early in the read; its end comes from the germline J gene. The genes are TRBV6-1 and TRBJ2-1; D is uncertain. CDR3 length: 12 amino acids. Germline V gives CDR1 MNHNS, CDR2 SASEGT. Trimming pared 2 bases from V and 7 bases from J, leaving 6 bases between. The CDR3 loop reads CASSENTNEQFF. The sequenced part of the CDR3 DNA is TGTGCCAGCAGTGAAAACACGAATGAG.

This clone was seen at least ten times. The read halts 3 residues ahead of the CDR3 end, with the missing end drawn from the germline J gene. J is TRBJ1-2 and V is TRBV19, with 8 positions matching TRBD1. The CDR3 runs to 12 residues. V lost 6 bases, J lost 7 bases, and 4 bases stayed unmatched. The germline gives CDR1 LNHDA, CDR2 SQIVND (reference sequence). The CDR3 bases that were read are TGTGCCAGTAGGGACAGGGAATCTGGC. Translating gives CASRDRESG. The full CDR3 is CASRDRESGYTF.

This clone appeared many times. The read ends 3 residues shy of where the CDR3 ends; the end is completed using the germline J gene. The chain has TRBV14 and TRBJ2-3; 7 bases match TRBD1. The V gene's germline CDR1 is SGHDN and CDR2 FVKESK. V gave up 3 bases and J gave up 5 bases; unmatched junction bases: 8. The CDR3 is 15 residues long. The CDR3 region is CASSQRGTVQDTQYF. CDR3 DNA (partial): TGTGCCAGCAGCCAGCGTGGGACAGTGCAAGATACG. Using reference TRBV14 and TRBJ2-3 for the parts outside the CDR3, the full variable domain is EAGVTQFPSHSVIEKGQTVTLRCDPISGHDNLYWYRRVMGKEIKFLLHFVKESKQDESGMPNNRFLAERTGGTYSTLKVQPAELEDSGVYFCASSQRGTVQDTQYFGPGTRLTVL.

Regarding this clone: Read data end 3 residues before the CDR3 end; the end is taken from the germline J gene. The chain uses TRBV7-2 and TRBJ2-2; D might be TRBD1 (6 bases). CDR3 length: 13 amino acids. Germline CDR1 SGHTA, CDR2 FQGNSA. The chain's CDR3 is CASSQTGGEKLFF. The sequenced CDR3 bases are TGTGCCAGCAGCCAGACAGGTGGTGAAAAG.

This clone was seen at least ten times. The read ends 3 residues early relative to the CDR3; the germline J gene fills the gap. The chain couples TRBV20-1 to TRBJ2-1; 8 bases line up with TRBD2. This CDR3 has 15 residues. Germline values: CDR1 DFQATT, CDR2 SNEGSKA (reference sequence). Unmatched junction bases numbered 11, after V lost 6 bases and J lost 4 bases. Partial CDR3 DNA: TGCAGTGCGAGGGCGAATAGCGGGAATTACAATGAG. Its translation is CSARANSGNYNE. The CDR3 reads in full as CSARANSGNYNEQFF.

This clone was counted many times. The CDR3 end is not reached by the read, which stops 3 residues before it; the germline J gene fills it in. The chain joins TRBV20-1 to TRBJ2-1; 8 bases map to TRBD1. Germline trimming cut 3 bases from V and 7 bases from J; bases unmatched to any gene: 11. Germline V CDR1 and CDR2: DFQATT, SNEGSKA (reference sequence). The length of the CDR3 is 15 residues. The sequenced CDR3 bases are TGCAGTGCTAGCGCTCGGACAGGGCTTCGTAATGAG. It is translated as CSASARTGLRNE. Given in full, the CDR3 is CSASARTGLRNEQFF.

There are many counts of this clone. Read coverage stops 3 residues before the CDR3 terminus; the germline J gene supplies the remainder. The chain recombines TRBV6-2 or TRBV6-3 with TRBJ2-7; the D is unclear. CDR1 is MNHEY and CDR2 is SVGEGT in the germline V gene. V lost 0 bases and J 4 bases, leaving 7 bases between the germline ends. CDR3 length: 13 amino acids. The sequenced part of the CDR3 DNA is TGTGCCAGCAGTTACTCAAATCGGTACGAG. It specifies CASSYSNRYE. From start to end, the CDR3 is CASSYSNRYEQYF.

This clone has at least ten counts. Read coverage stops 3 residues before the CDR3 terminus; the germline J gene supplies the remainder. The chain combines TRBV7-2 with TRBJ2-1; 12 bases are a match to TRBD1. The germline V gene has CDR1 SGHTA and CDR2 FQGNSA. With 2 bases clipped from V and 9 bases from J, the junction kept 5 bases outside the gene matches. The CDR3 totals 15 residues. Here the CDR3 reads CASSLKGQGAGEQFF. The sequenced CDR3 bases are TGTGCCAGCAGCTTAAAGGGACAGGGGGCGGGTGAG.

This clone was seen at least ten times. The CDR3 end lies 3 residues beyond the end of the read and is filled in from the germline J gene. The chain recombines TRBV29-1 with TRBJ2-1; possibly TRBD2 for D (6 bases). This CDR3 is built from 14 residues. Trimming removed 2 bases at V and 4 bases at J, with 12 bases between. The germline V gene encodes CDR1 SQVTM and CDR2 ANQGSEA. Incomplete CDR3 DNA: TGCAGCGTTGAATTGGGACTTGGGTACAATGAG. Protein: CSVELGLGYNE. In full, the CDR3 reads CSVELGLGYNEQFF.

Only a few counts were recorded for this clone. The sequenced part of the CDR3 DNA is TGTGCCAGCAGTGGATGGGACAGGGGCATTGAAAAG. The encoded protein is CASSGWDRGIEK. The full CDR3 protein reads CASSGWDRGIEKLFF. The genes are TRBV6-1 and TRBJ2-2; 10 nucleotides match TRBD1. The read gets to within 3 residues of the CDR3 end, and the germline J gene fills in the rest. CDR1 is MNHNS and CDR2 is SASEGT in the germline V gene. This CDR3 comprises 15 residues.

This clone occurred many times. The read stops 3 residues short of the end of the CDR3; the missing end is completed from the germline J gene. V usage is TRBV2 and J usage is TRBJ2-2, with 9 bases aligning to TRBD2. Germline V gives CDR1 SNHLY, CDR2 FYNNEI. With 6 bases clipped from V and 4 bases from J, the junction kept 3 bases outside the gene matches. The CDR3 has 14 residues. The covered CDR3 bases are TGTGCCAGCAGGCTAGCGGGAACCACCGGGGAG. This gives the protein CASRLAGTTGE. The entire CDR3 protein reads CASRLAGTTGELFF.

Comment on this clone: The CDR3 end lies 3 residues beyond the end of the read and is filled in from the germline J gene. Within the sample, other DNA sequences also encode this same CDR3. The V gene is TRBV5-8, the J gene TRBJ1-3; 7 bases are shared with TRBD1. Germline V gene lookup returns CDR1 SGHTS and CDR2 YDEGEE. The length of the CDR3 is 13 residues. Incomplete CDR3 DNA: TGTGCCAGCAGCTTCCGGACAGGCCGTCCA. It yields the protein CASSFRTGRP. The CDR3 reads in full as CASSFRTGRPIYF. The variable domain in full, completed from reference TRBV5-8 and TRBJ1-3, reads EAGVTQSPTHLIKTRGQQATLRCSPISGHTSVYWYQQALGLGLQFLLWYDEGEERNRGNFPPRFSGRQFPNYSSELNVNALELEDSALYLCASSFRTGRPIYFGEGSWLTVV.

This clone was seen many times. The missing CDR3 end, 3 residues past where the read stops, is filled in from the germline J gene. The gene calls are TRBV7-3 and TRBJ2-1; 8 bases match TRBD1. This CDR3 is 13 amino acids long. CDR1 SGHTA and CDR2 FQGTGA come from the germline V gene. V was clipped by 5 bases and J by 6 bases; unmatched bases: 3. CDR3 bases read: TGTGCCAGCAGCGACGACAGGGGCAATGAG. This sequence encodes CASSDDRGNE. In full, the CDR3 is CASSDDRGNEQFF.

This clone came up many times. Read data end 3 residues before the CDR3 end; the end is taken from the germline J gene. The chain employs TRBV20-1 and TRBJ2-7; 11 bases agree with TRBD2. In germline, CDR1 is DFQATT, CDR2 SNEGSKA (reference sequence). The trim removed 8 bases at V and 3 bases at J, leaving 9 bases unmatched. CDR3 length: 14 residues. The CDR3 bases that were read are TGCAGTCCGGCGGATCTAGCGGGGGGCTACGAG. It specifies CSPADLAGGYE. The complete CDR3 sequence is CSPADLAGGYEQYF.

This clone appeared many times. The missing CDR3 end, 3 residues past where the read stops, is filled in from the germline J gene. This chain uses TRBV18 with TRBJ1-1, with D tentatively TRBD1 (6 bases). The V gene's germline CDR1 is KGHSH and CDR2 LQKENI. This CDR3 spans 16 amino acids. Trimming took 2 bases from V and 5 from J, leaving 18 bases between them. The CDR3 reads CASSPYQDPQGTEAFF. The CDR3 bases that were read are TGTGCCAGCTCACCATACCAAGACCCCCAGGGGACTGAA.

This clone showed up many times. The read ends 3 residues early relative to the CDR3; the germline J gene fills the gap. This chain joins TRBV6-1 and TRBJ1-2; TRBD1 is a possible D gene (5 bases). Germline V CDR1 and CDR2: MNHNS, SASEGT. The CDR3 loop spans 15 amino acids. The covered CDR3 bases are TGTGCCAGCAGTGAACTTGCAGGGATAATCTCCGGC. Translated, it gives CASSELAGIISG. The whole CDR3 sequence reads CASSELAGIISGYTF.

The table lists this clone with many counts. The read gets to within 3 residues of the CDR3 end, and the germline J gene fills in the rest. This sequence joins TRBV20-1 and TRBJ1-2; 9 bases map to TRBD1. The CDR3 is 18 amino acids. Germline lookup yields CDR1 DFQATT and CDR2 SNEGSKA (reference sequence). V lost 1 base, J lost 4 bases, and 16 bases stayed unmatched. Incomplete CDR3 DNA: TGCAGTGCTAGAGGATACAGGGGGCGGGTGAGGGACGGCTATGGC. It specifies CSARGYRGRVRDGYG. The entire CDR3 is CSARGYRGRVRDGYGYTF.

This clone was counted at least ten times. The CDR3 protein is CASSFSSTDTQYF. The CDR3 DNA, read in part, is TGTGCCAGTAGTTTCTCTAGCACAGATACG. The V and J genes are TRBV19 and TRBJ2-3; D is uncertain. The observed sequence ends 3 residues before the CDR3 terminus, with the missing tail filled in from the germline J gene. Germline V CDR1 and CDR2: LNHDA, SQIVND (reference sequence). The CDR3 has 13 residues. Between the trimmed V and J ends, which lost 5 bases and 0 bases, there was a span of 6 bases.

Ten or more counts support this clone. The read falls 3 residues short of the CDR3 end, and the missing part is taken from the germline J gene. This rearrangement joins TRBV18 to TRBJ2-3; D may be TRBD2 (6 bases). Germline V lookup: CDR1 KGHSH, CDR2 LQKENI. V was shortened by 1 base and J by 6 bases, with 11 bases between the two germline ends. This CDR3 is built from 14 residues. The CDR3 protein is CASSPRGVGDTQYF. CDR3 DNA (partial): TGTGCCAGCTCACCACGCGGGGTGGGGGATACG.

This clone was counted ten times or more. The sequence runs out 3 residues before the end of the CDR3; the remainder is reconstructed from the germline J gene. The V call is TRBV29-1, the J call TRBJ2-6; D unresolved. Germline V gene data show CDR1 as SQVTM and CDR2 as ANQGSEA. CDR3 length: 12 residues. Trimming took 7 bases from V and 1 from J, leaving 5 bases between them. The covered CDR3 bases are TGCAGCGCCCATTCTGGGGCCAACGTC. Residues: CSAHSGANV. The CDR3 in its entirety is CSAHSGANVLTF.